This T cell receptor beta chain was identified in a study of blood T cell repertoires in COVID-19. Study-wide context: From T cells, B-cell-depleted T cells, or PBMCs came the material, which was cDNA or gDNA.

The germline gives CDR1 SGHNT, CDR2 YYREEE (reference sequence). The CDR3 has 15 amino acids. With 3 bases clipped from V and 1 base from J, the junction kept 5 bases outside the gene matches. Using immunoSEQ multiplex PCR, the repertoire was profiled, and TCRdb retains in-frame clones only, with some absent. This table holds about 45,000 clones, about 85% found once. This rearrangement joins TRBV5-4 to TRBJ2-5; 8 bases map to TRBD2. The clonotype comes from a woman of 80 years or more with acute or convalescent COVID-19. Sequenced input: peripheral blood. CDR3 nucleotides: TGTGCCAGCAGCTCCCCGCGGGAGGCCCAAGAGACCCAGTACTTC. Amino acid sequence: CASSSPREAQETQYF.